This T cell receptor (beta chain) originates from a study of graft-versus-host responses after intestinal transplantation. Study-wide context: Recipients got multivisceral, liver-intestinal, or isolated intestinal transplants.

Irradiated, violet-dye-labeled stimulators (roughly 200,000) were plated alongside roughly 200,000 CFSE-labeled responders. TCRdb's copy holds only in-frame clones and misses some; the assay was immunoSEQ multiplex PCR. The table records some 13,000 clones, less than 40% of them present only once. Germline loops: CDR1 SGDLS, CDR2 YYNGEE. V lost 0 bases and J 2 bases, leaving 8 bases between the germline ends. This CDR3 is built from 14 residues. The genes are TRBV9 and TRBJ2-5; D remains ambiguous. The origin of this receptor is a human patient who received an intestinal transplant. The source was alloreactive CD8+ T cells from a mixed lymphocyte reaction culture, collected before intestinal transplant. Subset specified: CFSE-low proliferating T cells sorted from roughly six-day pre-transplant mixed lymphocyte reaction (GvH or HvG direction). CDR3 region: CASSVEPLQETQYF. The CDR3, as DNA: TGTGCCAGCAGCGTAGAACCGCTACAAGAGACCCAGTACTTC.